One and the same sample provided the 20 T cell receptor beta chains below, sequenced in a study of control samples from healthy donors and cancer patients. Data came from immunoSEQ multiplex PCR; TCRdb stores just in-frame clones and leaves some out. The sample records about 55,000 clones, 90% to 96% being singletons. Input material: blood. The receptors were gathered from a woman younger than 30 in good health.

The chain links TRBV12-3 or TRBV12-4 to TRBJ1-4, with D maybe TRBD1 (6 bases). Trimming left V 1 base short and J 12 bases short, with 9 bases between. CDR3 length: 12 amino acids. CDR3 sequence: CASSLGGGELFF. The CDR3 bases are TGTGCCAGCAGTTTAGGTGGGGGCGAACTGTTTTTT.

This clone has a single count. This chain connects TRBV5-1 to TRBJ2-5, with 11 bases lining up with TRBD2. The CDR3 covers 15 residues. Unmatched junction bases numbered 3, after V lost 4 bases and J lost 1 base. CDR1 and CDR2 from the germline V gene are SGHRS and YFSETQ. The CDR3 reads CASSPTSGVQETQYF. For the CDR3, the DNA is TGCGCCAGCAGCCCGACTAGCGGGGTCCAAGAGACCCAGTACTTC.

In its sample, this clone was seen a few times. The V gene is TRBV3-1 (or the pseudogene TRBV3-2), the J gene TRBJ2-5; D perhaps matches TRBD2 (7 bases). This CDR3 is built from 16 residues. The germline V gene encodes CDR1 LGHDT and CDR2 YNNKEL (reference sequence). V dropped 1 base and J dropped 4 bases, with 16 bases sitting between them. The CDR3 here is CASSQGAPGGGETQYF. CDR3 sequence (DNA): TGTGCCAGCAGCCAAGGGGCCCCGGGGGGCGGAGAGACCCAGTACTTC.

This chain uses TRBV19 with TRBJ2-7, with D tentatively TRBD2 (6 bases). The CDR3 has 14 residues. CDR1 and CDR2 (germline): LNHDA, SQIVND (reference sequence). Trimming left V 5 bases short and J 0 bases short, with 11 bases between. The chain's CDR3 is CASSRETSSYEQYF. DNA for the CDR3: TGTGCCAGTAGTCGGGAGACGAGCTCCTACGAGCAGTACTTC.

This clone occurred once. The CDR3 here is CASSADRGSSYEQYF. The CDR3 DNA follows: TGTGCCAGCAGCGCGGACAGGGGTAGCTCCTACGAGCAGTACTTC. The chain recombines TRBV9 with TRBJ2-7; 9 bases match TRBD1. The CDR3 length is 15 residues. Per germline, CDR1 SGDLS and CDR2 YYNGEE. V was clipped by 3 bases and J by 0 bases; unmatched bases: 4. The full variable domain, its missing parts supplied by reference TRBV9 and TRBJ2-7, is DSGVTQTPKHLITATGQRVTLRCSPRSGDLSVYWYQQSLDQGLQFLIQYYNGEERAKGNILERFSAQQFPDLHSELNLSSLELGDSALYFCASSADRGSSYEQYFGPGTRLTVT.

The chain couples TRBV20-1 to TRBJ1-5; D gene ambiguous. V was clipped by 4 bases and J by 5 bases, with 6 bases between them. This CDR3 contains 11 residues. Germline loops: CDR1 DFQATT, CDR2 SNEGSKA (reference sequence). DNA for the CDR3: TGCAGTGCTACCAGCGATCAGCCCCAGCATTTT. Its translation is CSATSDQPQHF.

This chain links TRBV4-1 with TRBJ2-3; TRBD2 aligns across 9 bases. Per the germline V gene, CDR1 is MGHRA and CDR2 is YSYEKL. The CDR3 is 13 amino acids. V dropped 6 bases and J dropped 5; count of bases not matched to a gene: 3. The CDR3 loop is CASSRGGGDTQYF. The CDR3 DNA sequence: TGCGCCAGCAGTCGCGGGGGGGGAGATACGCAGTATTTT.

DNA of the CDR3: TGTGCCAGCTCACCTCCCACAGGGTCTGGGGCCAACGTCCTGACTTTC. Translated, it gives CASSPPTGSGANVLTF. The chain combines TRBV18 with TRBJ2-6, with D possibly TRBD1 on 6 matching bases. CDR1 is KGHSH, CDR2 LQKENI, per germline. Trimming shortened V by 3 bases and J by 1 base, and 10 bases separated the two germline ends. The CDR3 contains 16 residues.

By share, this clone ranks as medium-sized. This chain links TRBV6-5 with TRBJ1-3; tentatively, D is TRBD1 (6 bases). The germline gives CDR1 MNHEY, CDR2 SVGAGI. Trimming removed 2 bases from V and 7 bases from J, with 12 bases in between. The CDR3 has 14 residues. The chain's CDR3 is CASSYTQGSNTIYF. In DNA form, the CDR3 reads TGTGCCAGCAGTTACACCCAGGGGTCGAACACCATATATTTT.

The rearrangement joins TRBV10-2 to TRBJ1-2; D perhaps matches TRBD1 (6 bases). The germline V gene encodes CDR1 WSHSY and CDR2 SAAADI. CDR3 length: 11 residues. Trimming left V 9 bases short and J 4 bases short, with 9 bases between. The chain's CDR3 is CASTGTYGYTF. CDR3 bases: TGCGCCAGTACAGGGACCTATGGCTACACCTTC.

CDR3 DNA: TGTGCCAGTACACATGGGTATGAGCAGTTCTTC. Its protein product is CASTHGYEQFF. The chain recombines TRBV19 with TRBJ2-1; unclear D gene. The CDR3 consists of 11 residues. V dropped 7 bases and J dropped 8 bases, with 9 bases sitting between them. Germline CDR1 LNHDA, CDR2 SQIVND (reference sequence). The complete variable domain, with remaining parts taken from reference TRBV19 and TRBJ2-1, reads DGGITQSPKYLFRKEGQNVTLSCEQNLNHDAMYWYRQDPGQGLRLIYYSQIVNDFQKGDIAEGYSVSREKKESFPLTVTSAQKNPTAFYLCASTHGYEQFFGPGTRLTVL.

The CDR3, as DNA: TGTGCCATCCAGATCAGTAAGGGGGGCAACTATGGCTACACCTTC. It translates to CAIQISKGGNYGYTF. J is TRBJ1-2 and V is TRBV7-9; perhaps TRBD1 as D (6 bases). Trimming removed 10 bases from V and 2 bases from J, with 20 bases in between. The germline V gene has CDR1 SEHNR and CDR2 FQNEAQ (reference sequence). The CDR3 consists of 15 residues.

The chain is built from TRBV2 and TRBJ2-7; D unresolved. Trimming shortened V by 3 bases and J by 2 bases, and 8 bases separated the two germline ends. In germline, CDR1 is SNHLY, CDR2 FYNNEI. The CDR3 sequence is 13 residues long. CDR3 bases: TGTGCCAGCAGTGATGTCCGAACCTACGAGCAGTACTTC. Translation gives CASSDVRTYEQYF.

This chain links TRBV9 with TRBJ1-3; maybe TRBD1 (5 bases). The CDR3 is made up of 15 amino acids. Germline values: CDR1 SGDLS, CDR2 YYNGEE. The V end lost 4 bases, the J end lost 3 bases, and 14 bases lay between the germline ends. The CDR3, as DNA: TGTGCCAGCAGCCTTTACTGGGACGGTGGAAACACCATATATTTT. This encodes CASSLYWDGGNTIYF.

The chain recombines TRBV2 with TRBJ1-3; D is unresolved. Germline V gene sequence: CDR1 SNHLY, CDR2 FYNNEI. CDR3 length: 14 residues. V lost 3 bases and J lost 8, with 14 bases in between. The CDR3 region is CASSDRGRRDTIYF. In DNA, the CDR3 is TGTGCCAGCAGTGACCGTGGCAGGAGGGACACCATATATTTT.

This sequence joins TRBV30 and TRBJ1-3; no reliable D call. Germline values: CDR1 GTSNPN, CDR2 SVGIG (reference sequence). This CDR3 region has 13 residues. The V end was cut by 3 bases, the J end by 0 bases, with 6 bases between. CDR3 sequence: CAWRLASGNTIYF. CDR3 nucleotide sequence: TGTGCCTGGAGATTGGCCTCTGGAAACACCATATATTTT. Full variable domain (missing parts from reference TRBV30 and TRBJ1-3): SQTIHQWPATLVQPVGSPLSLECTVEGTSNPNLYWYRQAAGRGLQLLFYSVGIGQISSEVPQNLSASRPQDRQFILSSKKLLLSDSGFYLCAWRLASGNTIYFGEGSWLTVV.

The CDR3 loop is CASQPPDRERQPQHF. In DNA, the CDR3 is TGTGCCAGTCAACCACCGGACAGGGAGCGTCAGCCCCAGCATTTT. V and J are TRBV28 and TRBJ1-5; 8 bases fit TRBD1. Germline V gene sequence: CDR1 MDHEN, CDR2 SYDVKM. This CDR3 comprises 15 residues. V shed 9 bases, J shed 6 bases, and the junction held 13 bases outside the gene matches.

The chain couples TRBV12-5 to TRBJ1-5, with D tentatively TRBD1 (5 bases). Germline V CDR1 and CDR2: LGHNT, FRNRAP. Trimming left V 7 bases short and J 11 bases short, with 21 bases between. The CDR3 is 14 residues long. In nucleotides, the CDR3 is TGTGCTAGTGCCGCGGGACCCCGGGCAGAGGCCCAGCATTTT. This gives the protein CASAAGPRAEAQHF.

The chain couples TRBV7-9 to TRBJ1-1, with D possibly TRBD1 on 6 matching bases. Per the germline V gene, CDR1 is SEHNR and CDR2 is FQNEAQ (reference sequence). CDR3 length: 14 residues. V was cut by 2 bases and J by 5 bases, with 12 bases left in between. The CDR3 loop is CASSLRAGDTEAFF. The CDR3 bases are TGTGCCAGCAGCTTAAGGGCAGGGGATACTGAAGCTTTCTTT.

The J gene is TRBJ2-1, the V gene TRBV30, with D possibly being TRBD1 or TRBD2 (5 bases each). The germline CDR1 and CDR2 sequences are GTSNPN and SVGIG (reference sequence). This CDR3 spans 14 amino acids. V dropped 2 bases and J dropped 3 bases, with 11 bases sitting between them. The CDR3 region has the DNA TGTGCCTGGAGTTCGGGGACGAGCTACAATGAGCAGTTCTTC. Encoded protein: CAWSSGTSYNEQFF. Drawing the rest from reference TRBV30 and TRBJ2-1, the complete variable domain is SQTIHQWPATLVQPVGSPLSLECTVEGTSNPNLYWYRQAAGRGLQLLFYSVGIGQISSEVPQNLSASRPQDRQFILSSKKLLLSDSGFYLCAWSSGTSYNEQFFGPGTRLTVL.